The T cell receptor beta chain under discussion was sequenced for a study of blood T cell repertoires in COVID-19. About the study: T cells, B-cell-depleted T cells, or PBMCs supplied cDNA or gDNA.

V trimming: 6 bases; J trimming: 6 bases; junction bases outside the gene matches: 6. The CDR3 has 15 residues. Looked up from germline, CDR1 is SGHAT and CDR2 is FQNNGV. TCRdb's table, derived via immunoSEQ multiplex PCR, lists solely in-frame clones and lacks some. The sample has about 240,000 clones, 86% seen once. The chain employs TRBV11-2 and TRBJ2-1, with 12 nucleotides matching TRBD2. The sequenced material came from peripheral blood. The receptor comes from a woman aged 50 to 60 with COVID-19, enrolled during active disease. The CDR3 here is CASRSTSGGPNEQFF. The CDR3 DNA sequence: TGTGCCAGCAGGTCGACTAGCGGGGGCCCCAATGAGCAGTTCTTC.